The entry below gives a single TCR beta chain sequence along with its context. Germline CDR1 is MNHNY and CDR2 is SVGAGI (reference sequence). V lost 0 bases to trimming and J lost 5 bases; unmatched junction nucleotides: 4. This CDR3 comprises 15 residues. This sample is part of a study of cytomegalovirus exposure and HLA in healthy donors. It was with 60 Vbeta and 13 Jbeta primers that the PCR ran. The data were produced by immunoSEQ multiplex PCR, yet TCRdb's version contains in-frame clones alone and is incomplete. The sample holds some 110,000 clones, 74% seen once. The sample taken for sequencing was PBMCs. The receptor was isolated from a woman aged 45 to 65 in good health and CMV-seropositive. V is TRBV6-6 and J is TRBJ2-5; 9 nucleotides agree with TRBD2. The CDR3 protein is CASSYSASGVETQYF. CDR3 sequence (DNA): TGTGCCAGCAGTTACTCAGCTAGCGGGGTTGAGACCCAGTACTTC.